This T cell receptor beta chain was captured by sequencing in a study of T-cell reconstitution after alpha-beta-depleted transplantation in children (dated by TCRdb to between 2015 and 2016). Background on the whole study: Using TCR repertoire profiling, the study followed T-cell immune reconstitution in a quantitative way in children after TCRalphabeta/CD19-depleted allogeneic hematopoietic cell transplantation.

The library was generated by PCR. The instrument given in TCRdb is Illumina HiSeq 2500. TCR libraries were prepared with molecular barcoding, using unique molecular identifiers to normalize TCRbeta repertoire quantification. The raw public data were reprocessed by TCRdb itself: fastp quality trimming at Q25, MiXCR clonotype calling, in-frame beta chains only. Identical CDR3 protein sequences are pooled into one entry, listed with their most common genes and DNA. A total of about 410,000 distinct CDR3 sequences appear in this sample, over 20% of them only once. Less than 4.5% of the sample is in the top ten clones. In the case of this clonotype: Its recognized antigen is unknown. No base quality information exists; no much larger clone differs at one position.

This TCR was recovered from a human donor who donated a stem cell graft to a child with acute myeloid leukemia. Material: PBMCs from the stem cell graft donor, obtained from the stem cell graft.

The DNA is TGTGCCAGCAGCCCCAGGGGCCCCAGCTCCTACGAGCAGTACTTC. This is translated as CASSPRGPSSYEQYF. The V and J segments used are TRBV7-9 and TRBJ2-7; a tentative D call is TRBD1 (6 bases match). Trimming at the junction amounts to 5 bases on V and 0 bases on J, and the germline ends lie 14 bases apart. For CDR1 and CDR2, the germline V gene (reference sequence) lists SEHNR and FQNEAQ. Measured from the cysteine to the phenylalanine, the CDR3 is 15 residues long. The CDR3 DNA has 45 bases and is translated from base 1.